This T cell receptor (beta chain) originates from a study of blood T cell repertoires in COVID-19. Study at large: From the United States, Italy and Spain came samples of acute and convalescent COVID-19.

Method: immunoSEQ multiplex PCR; TCRdb's copy keeps in-frame clones and lacks some. The table records about 83,000 clones, 86% of them present only once. The receptor was derived from a man aged 45-65 years with active COVID-19. The sequenced sample was peripheral blood.

DNA for the CDR3: TGTGCCAGTAGTGGGGCGGGGAGTCAGAGTTACGAGCAGTACTTC. Protein sequence: CASSGAGSQSYEQYF. V and J are TRBV19 and TRBJ2-7; tentative D call: TRBD2 (6 bases). Germline V gene data show CDR1 as LNHDA and CDR2 as SQIVND (reference sequence). This CDR3 region has 15 residues. Trimming took 5 bases from V and 4 from J, leaving 18 bases between them. The whole variable domain, filled in from reference TRBV19 and TRBJ2-7, reads DGGITQSPKYLFRKEGQNVTLSCEQNLNHDAMYWYRQDPGQGLRLIYYSQIVNDFQKGDIAEGYSVSREKKESFPLTVTSAQKNPTAFYLCASSGAGSQSYEQYFGPGTRLTVT.